The next 26 T cell receptor beta chains were all read from a single sample in a study of cytomegalovirus exposure and HLA in healthy donors. This PCR relied on a set of 60 Vbeta primers and 13 Jbeta primers. Some clones are missing from TCRdb's copy, which holds only in-frame ones; the method was immunoSEQ multiplex PCR. In the table there are about 130,000 clones, roughly 83% of which are singletons. Source material: PBMCs. All receptors derive from a young man in good health and CMV-seropositive.

This CDR3 reads CSAAYGETQYF. The DNA for the CDR3 is TGCAGTGCTGCTTACGGAGAGACCCAGTACTTC. The chain couples TRBV20-1 to TRBJ2-5, with D hard to call. The CDR3 sequence is 11 residues long. Trimming cost V 5 bases and J 4 bases, with 8 bases left between them. Germline CDR1 DFQATT, CDR2 SNEGSKA (reference sequence).

The chain joins TRBV28 to TRBJ1-2; D call uncertain. The V gene lost 6 bases and the J gene lost 6 bases, with 17 bases spanning the gap. Germline assignment: CDR1 MDHEN and CDR2 SYDVKM. The CDR3 contains 14 residues. The DNA for the CDR3 is TGTGCCAGCAGGCCCGTGTTCAGGAAGAATGGCTACACCTTC. It encodes CASRPVFRKNGYTF.

CDR3 nucleotide sequence: TGTGCCAGCAGCTTAGTGGGACAGGGGGATTCACCCCTCCACTTT. Translated, it gives CASSLVGQGDSPLHF. The chain couples TRBV7-8 to TRBJ1-6; 11 nucleotides align to TRBD1. CDR3 length: 15 amino acids. Germline V gene sequence: CDR1 SGHVS, CDR2 FQNEAQ. With V trimmed by 1 base and J by 8 bases, 1 base remained unmatched.

This clone came up once. V and J are TRBV4-1 and TRBJ2-1, with D possibly matching TRBD2 (5 bases). The germline CDR1 and CDR2 sequences are MGHRA and YSYEKL. The CDR3 extends over 15 amino acids. Trimming took 2 bases from V and 7 from J, leaving 15 bases between them. The DNA of the CDR3 is TGCGCCAGCAGCCAACCGGGAAACGGATGGAATGAGCAGTTCTTC. It yields the protein CASSQPGNGWNEQFF.

V and J are TRBV29-1 and TRBJ2-2; D gene unclear. The germline V and J ends were trimmed by 4 bases and 0 bases, with 12 bases remaining between them. Germline V gene data show CDR1 as SQVTM and CDR2 as ANQGSEA. The CDR3 runs 15 residues. CDR3 loop: CSVAGPVANTGELFF. The DNA for the CDR3 is TGCAGCGTTGCAGGTCCGGTTGCGAACACCGGGGAGCTGTTTTTT.

The rearrangement links TRBV25-1 to TRBJ2-2, with a weak D call TRBD1 (6 bases). V lost 5 bases and J lost 4, with 8 bases in between. The CDR3 totals 13 residues. Germline V gene sequence: CDR1 MGHDK, CDR2 SYGVNS. The CDR3 sequence is CASSSRGTGELFF. The CDR3 nucleotides are TGTGCCAGCAGTTCCAGGGGCACCGGGGAGCTGTTTTTT.

The chain combines TRBV29-1 with TRBJ1-1; D unclear. CDR1 and CDR2 (germline): SQVTM, ANQGSEA. The CDR3 has 13 amino acids. Trimming cost V 1 base and J 0 bases, with 6 bases left between them. CDR3 amino acids: CSVEGQMNTEAFF. The CDR3 DNA reads TGCAGCGTTGAAGGGCAGATGAACACTGAAGCTTTCTTT.

Only one count was recorded for this clone. This rearrangement joins TRBV5-4 to TRBJ2-5; possibly TRBD2 for D (6 bases). Germline V gene data show CDR1 as SGHNT and CDR2 as YYREEE (reference sequence). The CDR3 is 14 amino acids. V shed 2 bases and J shed 4 bases, with 12 bases lying between them. This CDR3 reads CASSFGEAVETQYF. DNA of the CDR3: TGTGCCAGCAGCTTTGGGGAGGCGGTAGAGACCCAGTACTTC. Complete variable domain (other parts from reference TRBV5-4 and TRBJ2-5): ETGVTQSPTHLIKTRGQQVTLRCSSQSGHNTVSWYQQALGQGPQFIFQYYREEENGRGNFPPRFSGLQFPNYSSELNVNALELDDSALYLCASSFGEAVETQYFGPGTRLLVL.

This chain joins TRBV10-3 and TRBJ2-1; 10 nucleotides agree with TRBD2. J was trimmed by 7 bases and V by 6 bases; bases with no gene match: 6. Germline assignment: CDR1 ENHRY and CDR2 SYGVKD. There are 14 residues in the CDR3. In nucleotides, the CDR3 is TGTGCCATCAGCCTAGCGGGGGCCCCGAATGAGCAGTTCTTC. This encodes CAISLAGAPNEQFF.

The V gene is TRBV11-2, the J gene TRBJ2-5, with D perhaps matching TRBD2 (7 bases). CDR3 length: 18 residues. Germline CDR1 and CDR2: SGHAT and FQNNGV. Between the trimmed V and J ends, which lost 1 base and 3 bases, there was a span of 21 bases. CDR3 sequence (DNA): TGTGCCAGCAGCTTAGTGGGGGGGAGGGGGTTAGTGGAAGAGACCCAGTACTTC. This gives the protein CASSLVGGRGLVEETQYF.

V and J are TRBV15 and TRBJ2-5; TRBD2 aligns across 16 bases. The J segment lost 5 bases and the V segment lost 5 bases, leaving 11 bases of the junction unmatched. Germline-derived CDR1 and CDR2 are LNHNV and YYDKDF (reference sequence). The CDR3 contains 18 residues. The CDR3 bases are TGTGCCACCAGCGTCGGGGGACTAGCGGGAGGGGCGGGTGAGACCCAGTACTTC. This encodes CATSVGGLAGGAGETQYF.

J is TRBJ1-3 and V is TRBV6-6; D is possibly TRBD1 (6 bases). Trimming left V 4 bases short and J 10 bases short, with 11 bases between. This CDR3 has 12 residues. Germline values: CDR1 MNHNY, CDR2 SVGAGI (reference sequence). CDR3 sequence reads: CASSSPRGTIYF. For the CDR3, the DNA is TGTGCCAGCAGTTCACCTAGGGGGACCATATATTTT.

The chain links TRBV19 to TRBJ2-1, with TRBD2 matching over 9 bases. V was pared by 3 bases and J by 6 bases, with 3 bases of the junction left unmatched. CDR1 is LNHDA, CDR2 SQIVND, per germline (reference sequence). This CDR3 has 14 amino acids. The CDR3 region has the DNA TGTGCCAGTAGTATCGCGGGGGGGCTCAATGAGCAGTTCTTC. Encoded protein: CASSIAGGLNEQFF.

The genes are TRBV4-2 and TRBJ2-1; a possible D gene is TRBD2 (7 bases). V was shortened by 0 bases and J by 7 bases, with 13 bases between the two germline ends. CDR1 is LGHNA and CDR2 is YNFKEQ in the germline V gene. This CDR3 has 15 residues. The CDR3 loop reads CASSQDFGGANEQFF. The CDR3 DNA reads TGTGCCAGCAGCCAAGATTTTGGGGGGGCAAATGAGCAGTTCTTC.

V is TRBV9 and J is TRBJ2-7; D ambiguous. The CDR3 length is 15 residues. Germline CDR1 reads SGDLS; CDR2 reads YYNGEE. V dropped 3 bases and J dropped 3 bases, with 16 bases sitting between them. Written as DNA, the CDR3 is TGTGCCAGCAGCGCCGCCCCGATTGGAGACTACGAGCAGTACTTC. This translates into CASSAAPIGDYEQYF.

The chain links TRBV9 to TRBJ1-2, with D possibly matching TRBD1 (5 bases). Germline assignment: CDR1 SGDLS and CDR2 YYNGEE. This CDR3 contains 14 residues. V shed 0 bases and J shed 3 bases, with 9 bases lying between them. The DNA of the CDR3 is TGTGCCAGCAGCGTAGAGGGAGGGGACTATGGCTACACCTTC. This encodes CASSVEGGDYGYTF.

The chain's CDR3 is CASRRLNGAGQGNSPLHF. The CDR3 region has the DNA TGTGCCAGCAGGCGTTTGAACGGGGCGGGACAGGGAAATTCACCCCTCCACTTT. This chain uses TRBV7-3 with TRBJ1-6; 9 bases fit TRBD1. Per the germline V gene, CDR1 is SGHTA and CDR2 is FQGTGA. This CDR3 comprises 18 residues. Unmatched junction bases numbered 16, after V lost 6 bases and J lost 7 bases. The variable domain in full, completed from reference TRBV7-3 and TRBJ1-6, reads GAGVSQTPSNKVTEKGKYVELRCDPISGHTALYWYRQSLGQGPEFLIYFQGTGAADDSGLPNDRFFAVRPEGSVSTLKIQRTERGDSAVYLCASRRLNGAGQGNSPLHFGNGTRLTVT.

The chain links TRBV6-5 to TRBJ1-2; TRBD1 might be the D (6 bases). The germline gives CDR1 MNHEY, CDR2 SVGAGI. The CDR3 contains 13 residues. The V end was cut by 6 bases, the J end by 8 bases, with 16 bases between. CDR3 sequence reads: CASRSGQSGGYTF. CDR3 DNA sequence: TGTGCCAGCAGATCCGGACAGTCGGGGGGCTACACCTTC.

V usage is TRBV2 and J usage is TRBJ1-5; 8 bases match TRBD1. CDR1 SNHLY and CDR2 FYNNEI come from the germline V gene. V lost 7 bases to trimming and J lost 6 bases; unmatched junction nucleotides: 8. The CDR3 is made up of 14 amino acids. CDR3 in amino acids: CASNLGQGSQPQHF. The CDR3 nucleotides read TGTGCCAGCAACCTTGGACAGGGAAGTCAGCCCCAGCATTTT.

The J gene is TRBJ2-4, the V gene TRBV30; TRBD1 aligns across 7 bases. After removal of 5 bases from V and 8 bases from J, the junction contained 12 bases not matched to a gene. The CDR3 is 14 residues long. Germline V gene lookup returns CDR1 GTSNPN and CDR2 SVGIG (reference sequence). The CDR3 reads CAWSTGQNIDIQYF. DNA of the CDR3: TGTGCCTGGTCAACGGGACAGAACATAGACATTCAGTACTTC.

The CDR3 region is CSVIPGRDTGELFF. In DNA, the CDR3 is TGCAGCGTTATTCCCGGGAGGGACACCGGGGAGCTGTTTTTT. This chain uses TRBV29-1 with TRBJ2-2; 8 bases agree with TRBD2. In germline, CDR1 is SQVTM, CDR2 ANQGSEA. The V gene end was trimmed by 5 bases and the J gene end by 3 bases; junction bases not matched to a gene: 5. The CDR3 runs 14 residues.

V gene TRBV15 combines with J gene TRBJ1-5; 7 bases fit TRBD1. CDR3 size: 17 residues. Germline V CDR1 and CDR2: LNHNV, YYDKDF (reference sequence). The trim removed 4 bases at V and 5 bases at J, leaving 14 bases unmatched. The CDR3 DNA follows: TGTGCCACCAGCATCCAACGAAACGACAGGGCCGATCAGCCCCAGCATTTT. Translated: CATSIQRNDRADQPQHF.

CDR3 in amino acids: CAWSAGTGEGGYTF. The CDR3 region has the DNA TGTGCCTGGAGTGCGGGGACAGGGGAAGGTGGCTACACCTTC. The chain is built from TRBV30 and TRBJ1-2, with TRBD1 identical over 10 bases. V was clipped by 1 base and J by 7 bases; unmatched bases: 6. Germline values: CDR1 GTSNPN, CDR2 SVGIG (reference sequence). This CDR3 comprises 14 residues. Filled out from reference TRBV30 and TRBJ1-2, the complete variable domain reads SQTIHQWPATLVQPVGSPLSLECTVEGTSNPNLYWYRQAAGRGLQLLFYSVGIGQISSEVPQNLSASRPQDRQFILSSKKLLLSDSGFYLCAWSAGTGEGGYTFGSGTRLTVV.

The CDR3 is CASSFLATDTQYF. DNA of the CDR3: TGTGCCAGCAGCTTCCTAGCGACAGATACGCAGTATTTT. The chain recombines TRBV5-4 with TRBJ2-3, with a possible D match to TRBD2 (6 bases). From germline, CDR1 is SGHNT and CDR2 YYREEE (reference sequence). The CDR3 runs 13 residues. V lost 2 bases and J 3 bases, leaving 7 bases between the germline ends.

V and J are TRBV19 and TRBJ2-7, with D possibly TRBD1 on 7 matching bases. The CDR3 totals 16 residues. Germline CDR1 LNHDA, CDR2 SQIVND (reference sequence). Deletions cut 10 bases from V and 0 bases from J, with 22 bases between. The CDR3 coding sequence is TGTGCCACACGACATGCAGGGGGGCTAAGCTCCTACGAGCAGTACTTC. Translated, it gives CATRHAGGLSSYEQYF.

The V call is TRBV27, the J call TRBJ1-1; possible D gene TRBD1, 5 bases. CDR1 and CDR2 (germline): MNHEY, SMNVEV (reference sequence). The CDR3 is made up of 13 amino acids. The V and J ends lost 7 bases and 3 bases respectively, with 12 bases between them. The CDR3 protein is CASTRWGDTEAFF. CDR3 nucleotides: TGTGCCAGCACCAGGTGGGGGGACACTGAAGCTTTCTTT.